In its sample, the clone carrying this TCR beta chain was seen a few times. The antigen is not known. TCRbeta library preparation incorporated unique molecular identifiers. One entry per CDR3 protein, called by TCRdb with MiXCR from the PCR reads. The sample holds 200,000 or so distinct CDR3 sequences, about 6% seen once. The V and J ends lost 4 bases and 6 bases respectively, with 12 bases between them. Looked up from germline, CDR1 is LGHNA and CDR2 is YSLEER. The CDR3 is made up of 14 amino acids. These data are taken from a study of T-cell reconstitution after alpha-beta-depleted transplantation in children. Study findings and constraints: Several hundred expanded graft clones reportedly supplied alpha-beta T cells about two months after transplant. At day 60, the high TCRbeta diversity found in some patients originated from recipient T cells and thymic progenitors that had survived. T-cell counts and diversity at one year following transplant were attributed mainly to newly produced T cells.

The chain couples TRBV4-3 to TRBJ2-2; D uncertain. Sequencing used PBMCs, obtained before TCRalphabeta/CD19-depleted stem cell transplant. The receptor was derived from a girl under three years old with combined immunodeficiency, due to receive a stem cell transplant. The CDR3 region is CASSRANGPGELFF. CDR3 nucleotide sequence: TGCGCCAGCAGCCGCGCTAACGGTCCCGGGGAGCTGTTTTTT.